A single sample is the source of the 11 T cell receptor beta chains below, sequenced in a study of T cell responses to AZD1222 COVID-19 vaccine. The protocol was immunoSEQ multiplex PCR, while the TCRdb copy is restricted to in-frame clones and leaves out a portion. Among about 150,000 clones listed, 80% to 90% were seen once. The source was peripheral blood, collected on day 0 of AZD1222 vaccination. The receptors here all came from an adult in good health.

The chain has TRBV4-1 and TRBJ1-5; D is ambiguous. Germline V CDR1 and CDR2: MGHRA, YSYEKL. There are 13 residues in the CDR3. With 4 bases removed from V and 5 bases from J, the gap between germline ends came to 9 bases. The CDR3 DNA follows: TGCGCCAGCAGCCTCAACGGCGATCAGCCCCAGCATTTT. Its protein product is CASSLNGDQPQHF.

J is TRBJ2-7 and V is TRBV19; 10 positions match TRBD1. From germline, CDR1 is LNHDA and CDR2 SQIVND (reference sequence). Unmatched junction bases numbered 10, after V lost 5 bases and J lost 3 bases. The CDR3 length is 16 residues. The CDR3 loop reads CASSVLPGQGHYEQYF. DNA for the CDR3: TGTGCCAGTAGTGTTTTGCCGGGACAGGGGCACTACGAGCAGTACTTC.

This clone showed up just a few times. The junction departs from the called germline gene at one end, perhaps through a read error. This sequence joins TRBV19 and TRBJ1-2, with TRBD1 matching 8 bases. This CDR3 has 15 amino acids. The germline CDR1 and CDR2 sequences are LNHDA and SQIVND (reference sequence). CDR3 sequence: CASSIGQGRNYGYTF. CDR3 DNA sequence: TGTGCCAGTAGCATAGGACAGGGACGTAACTATGGCTACACCTTC.

This clone occurred once. CDR3 in DNA: TGTGCCAGCAGCGGCGTCGGACAGGGTTACATTTTTAAGGATTCACCCCTCCACTTT. Encoded protein: CASSGVGQGYIFKDSPLHF. This chain connects TRBV5-6 to TRBJ1-6; 8 bases are a match to TRBD1. Germline values: CDR1 SGHDT, CDR2 YYEEEE. J lost 8 bases, V lost 4 bases, and 20 bases had no gene match. The CDR3 covers 19 residues.

This clone was counted a few times. This chain links TRBV3-1 (or the pseudogene TRBV3-2) with TRBJ2-1, with 13 bases lining up with TRBD2. The V gene's germline CDR1 is LGHDT and CDR2 YNNKEL (reference sequence). The trim removed 0 bases at V and 5 bases at J, leaving 4 bases unmatched. This CDR3 is built from 17 residues. CDR3 loop: CASSQDLGLAGHNEQFF. CDR3 in DNA: TGTGCCAGCAGCCAAGATCTGGGACTAGCGGGGCACAATGAGCAGTTCTTC.

This CDR3 is CASSYGGGVGTGELFF. The DNA for the CDR3 is TGTGCCAGCAGTTACGGAGGCGGTGTCGGCACCGGGGAGCTGTTTTTT. This rearrangement joins TRBV6-5 to TRBJ2-2; TRBD2 is a possible D gene (5 bases). The CDR3 has 16 residues. The germline CDR1 and CDR2 sequences are MNHEY and SVGAGI. Trimming removed 2 bases at V and 4 bases at J, with 14 bases between.

The chain links TRBV9 to TRBJ2-5; possibly TRBD1 for D (7 bases). This CDR3 is built from 15 residues. Trimming stripped 4 bases from V and 7 bases from J, with 20 bases between. Germline values: CDR1 SGDLS, CDR2 YYNGEE. CDR3 DNA: TGTGCCAGCAGCTCGCGGGACAGCCCTAGGGGGACCCAGTACTTC. Translating gives CASSSRDSPRGTQYF.

The chain carries TRBV9 and TRBJ2-3, with 10 bases fitting TRBD2. In germline, CDR1 is SGDLS, CDR2 YYNGEE. V lost 3 bases and J lost 1; bases outside the gene matches: 14. The CDR3 has 19 amino acids. The CDR3 region is CASSGQIAGGSPGTDTQYF. CDR3 DNA: TGTGCCAGCAGCGGACAAATAGCGGGGGGATCTCCTGGCACAGATACGCAGTATTTT.

The CDR3 bases are TGTGCCAGCAGCCCCCGCGGGACTAGCGGAGCACAAGAGACCCAGTACTTC. As protein: CASSPRGTSGAQETQYF. The chain joins TRBV5-6 to TRBJ2-5; 11 bases map to TRBD2. This CDR3 region has 17 residues. Unmatched junction bases numbered 10, after V lost 4 bases and J lost 2 bases. Per the germline V gene, CDR1 is SGHDT and CDR2 is YYEEEE.

The chain combines TRBV6-5 with TRBJ1-2; D ambiguous. The CDR3 loop spans 15 amino acids. Trimming shortened V by 0 bases and J by 0 bases, and 8 bases separated the two germline ends. CDR1 and CDR2 (germline): MNHEY, SVGAGI. CDR3 nucleotide sequence: TGTGCCAGCAGTTACTCCCCCTCCCCTAACTATGGCTACACCTTC. Its translation is CASSYSPSPNYGYTF.

The V gene is TRBV7-9, the J gene TRBJ1-2; maybe TRBD1 (5 bases). From germline, CDR1 is SEHNR and CDR2 FQNEAQ (reference sequence). V shed 4 bases and J shed 4 bases, with 10 bases lying between them. The CDR3 runs 13 residues. Written as DNA, the CDR3 is TGTGCCAGCAGCTCCGGGACGATCTATGGCTACACCTTC. It encodes CASSSGTIYGYTF.